This T cell receptor (beta chain) was obtained from a study of human T cells and chemical hapten exposure. Time point described: patch test 2, 6 weeks after DPC sensitization. Described treatment: therapeutic diphenylcyclopropenone sensitization with weekly scalp DPC. The CDR3 is made up of 15 amino acids. The V and J ends lost 1 base and 1 base respectively, with 10 bases between them. CDR1 and CDR2 from the germline V gene are MNHNS and SASEGT. TCRdb fed the RACE reads into MiXCR, producing one record per CDR3 protein. Of 84,000 or so distinct CDR3 sequences in the sample, approximately 10% were seen once.

The source was whole blood, collected in connection with sensitization to the hapten diphenylcyclopropenone (DPC). The chain recombines TRBV6-1 with TRBJ1-1; D unclear. The TCR was taken from a woman aged 30 to 39 with alopecia areata. Some clones in this sample may be carry-over from other donors' samples. CDR3: CASSEVLGRNTEAFF. For the CDR3, the DNA is TGTGCCAGCAGTGAAGTATTGGGCAGGAACACTGAAGCTTTCTTT.